This T cell receptor (beta chain) stems from a study of shared clonotypes between healthy human individuals. Genomic DNA belonging to each subset was distributed in equal measure over several immunoSEQ plates. The repertoire was sequenced with immunoSEQ multiplex PCR; TCRdb's copy has only in-frame clones and lacks some. This table holds fewer than 600,000 clones, around 78% found once. As to this clone: Its antigen is undetermined.

Study findings and constraints: Investigators expected sequencing depth to affect clonotype sharing among donors. With few donors, the genetic and exposure-history diversity represented was limited.

The CDR3 covers 15 residues. Germline assignment: CDR1 MDHEN and CDR2 SYDVKM. The V segment lost 7 bases and the J segment 3 bases; nucleotides outside the gene matches: 7. Recent vaccinations or acute infections were absent in the healthy HIV-negative adult donors. The sequence came from a middle-aged woman in good health. Some clones in this sample may be carry-over from other donors' samples. The chain combines TRBV28 with TRBJ2-4; 9 bases map to TRBD1. Sequences were obtained from PBMCs. The CDR3 loop reads CASNEQGAVKNIQYF. The CDR3 region has the DNA TGTGCCAGCAACGAACAGGGGGCTGTCAAAAACATTCAGTACTTC.